This T cell receptor (beta chain) is from a study of T cell changes during pregnancy in multiple sclerosis. With 0 bases clipped from V and 7 bases from J, the junction kept 7 bases outside the gene matches. CDR1 and CDR2 (germline): LGHNA, YSLEER. There are 15 residues in the CDR3. This table comes from immunoSEQ multiplex PCR, and its TCRdb copy is limited to in-frame clones, with some not included. The sample shows roughly 61,000 clones, over 80% of them seen only once. The rearrangement uses TRBV4-3 and TRBJ1-1; 8 nucleotides agree with TRBD1. Here the sequenced sample was peripheral blood, taken in the first trimester of pregnancy. The TCR was taken from a female donor in good health, enrolled as a control in a pregnancy study. The CDR3 sequence is CASSQDLDRAGEAFF. The CDR3 region has the DNA TGCGCCAGCAGCCAAGATCTGGACAGGGCAGGTGAAGCTTTCTTT.